What follows is one T cell receptor beta chain and its context. Antigen specificity is unknown. This CDR3 is 12 amino acids long. Germline CDR1 reads GTSNPN; CDR2 reads SVGIG (reference sequence). The V end lost 5 bases, the J end lost 3 bases, and 10 bases lay between the germline ends. The PCR used 60 Vbeta and 13 Jbeta primers. The protocol was immunoSEQ multiplex PCR, while the TCRdb copy is restricted to in-frame clones and leaves out a portion. The profile shows 110,000 to 150,000 clones, around 76% of them singletons. These data are taken from a study of cytomegalovirus exposure and HLA in healthy donors. Study-level points and caveats: Near-uniform donor sequencing depth was presumed by presence/absence analyses. What a later analysis showed was that several of the most significant clusters appeared linked to common viral pathogens.

The sample consisted of PBMCs. The chain is built from TRBV30 and TRBJ1-2; D not resolved. The receptor comes from a male donor in good health and CMV-seronegative. The CDR3 region is CAWDNTDYGYTF. As DNA, the CDR3 is TGTGCCTGGGACAACACCGACTATGGCTACACCTTC.